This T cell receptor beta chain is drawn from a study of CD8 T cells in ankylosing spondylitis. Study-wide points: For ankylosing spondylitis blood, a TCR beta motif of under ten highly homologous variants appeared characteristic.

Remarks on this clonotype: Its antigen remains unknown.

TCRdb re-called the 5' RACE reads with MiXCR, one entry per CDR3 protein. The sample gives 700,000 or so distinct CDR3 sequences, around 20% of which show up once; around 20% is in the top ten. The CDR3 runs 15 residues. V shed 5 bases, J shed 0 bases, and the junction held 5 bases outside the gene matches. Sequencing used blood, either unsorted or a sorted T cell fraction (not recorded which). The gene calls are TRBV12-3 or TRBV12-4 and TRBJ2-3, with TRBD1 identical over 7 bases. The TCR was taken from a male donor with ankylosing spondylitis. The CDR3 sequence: CASSRQGSSTDTQYF. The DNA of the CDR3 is TGTGCCAGCAGTCGACAGGGTTCGAGCACAGATACGCAGTATTTT.